This TCR beta chain emerged from a study of cytomegalovirus exposure and HLA in healthy donors. Use of 60 Vbeta and 13 Jbeta primers characterized the PCR. Sequencing used immunoSEQ multiplex PCR; TCRdb keeps in-frame clones, though not all of them. Altogether 140,000 to 150,000 clones are present, about two thirds being singletons, with the ten largest covering almost 4.5%. Unmatched junction bases numbered 3, after V lost 5 bases and J lost 4 bases. The CDR3 extends over 14 amino acids. Germline V gene sequence: CDR1 PRHDT, CDR2 FYEKMQ (reference sequence). This sequence joins TRBV13 and TRBJ2-7, with 12 bases that match TRBD2. The origin of this receptor is a man between 60 and 70 years old in good health and CMV-seronegative. Input material: PBMCs. The CDR3 loop is CASSHGTSGYEQYF. CDR3 coding DNA: TGTGCCAGCAGCCACGGGACTAGCGGGTACGAGCAGTACTTC.